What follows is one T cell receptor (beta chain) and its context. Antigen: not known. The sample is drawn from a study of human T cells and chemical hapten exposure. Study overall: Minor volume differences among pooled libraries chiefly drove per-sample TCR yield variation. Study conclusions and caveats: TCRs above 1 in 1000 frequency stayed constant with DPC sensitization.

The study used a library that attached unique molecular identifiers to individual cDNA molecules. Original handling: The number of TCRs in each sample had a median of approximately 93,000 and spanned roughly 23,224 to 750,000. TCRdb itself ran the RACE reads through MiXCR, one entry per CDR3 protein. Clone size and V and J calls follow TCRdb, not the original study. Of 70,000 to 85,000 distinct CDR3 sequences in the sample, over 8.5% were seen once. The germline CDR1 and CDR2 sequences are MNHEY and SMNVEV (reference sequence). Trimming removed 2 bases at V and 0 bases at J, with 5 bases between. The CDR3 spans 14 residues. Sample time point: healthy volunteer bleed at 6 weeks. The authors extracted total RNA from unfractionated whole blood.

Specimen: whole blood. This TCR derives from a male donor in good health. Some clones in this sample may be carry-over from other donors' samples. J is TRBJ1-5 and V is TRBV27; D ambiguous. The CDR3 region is CASSLVISNQPQHF. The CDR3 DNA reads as TGTGCCAGCAGTTTAGTCATTAGCAATCAGCCCCAGCATTTT.